The TCR beta chain described here comes from a study of early T cells in non-severe SARS-CoV-2 infection. Across the whole study: The authors sequenced bulk RNA from unsorted whole blood, leaving chains unpaired. Findings of the study overall: VDJdb matches were skewed toward anti-spike CD8 T cell responses.

Individual cDNA molecules received unique molecular identifiers. TCRdb called the 5' RACE reads again in MiXCR, with one record for every CDR3 protein. The sample includes 90,000 to 130,000 distinct CDR3 sequences, roughly 12% of them seen just once. The table lists this clonotype with a few counts. Its target is unknown. Trimming cost V 5 bases and J 0 bases, with 17 bases left between them. This CDR3 region has 17 residues. Germline V gives CDR1 SGHVS, CDR2 FNYEAQ. Sequenced here: whole blood, sampled at baseline. This clonotype originated in an adult who was a healthcare worker with PCR-confirmed SARS-CoV-2 infection or an uninfected control (not recorded which). The rearrangement joins TRBV7-6 to TRBJ2-1; D is unclear. In DNA, the CDR3 is TGTGCCAGCAGCCAATACAGCTTCCCTAACTCCTACAATGAGCAGTTCTTC. This gives the protein CASSQYSFPNSYNEQFF.